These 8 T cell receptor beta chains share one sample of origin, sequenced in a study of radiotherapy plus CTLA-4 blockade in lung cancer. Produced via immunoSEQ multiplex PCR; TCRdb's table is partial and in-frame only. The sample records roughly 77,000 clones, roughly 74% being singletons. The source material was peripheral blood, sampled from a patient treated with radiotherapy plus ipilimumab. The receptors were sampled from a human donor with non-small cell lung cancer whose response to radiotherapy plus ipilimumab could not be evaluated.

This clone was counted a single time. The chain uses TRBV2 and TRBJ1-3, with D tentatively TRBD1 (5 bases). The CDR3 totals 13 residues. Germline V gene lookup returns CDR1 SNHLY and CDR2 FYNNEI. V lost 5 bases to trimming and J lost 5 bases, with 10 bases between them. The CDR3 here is CASSKQVRNTIYF. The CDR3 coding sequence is TGTGCCAGCAGTAAACAGGTTCGAAACACCATATATTTT.

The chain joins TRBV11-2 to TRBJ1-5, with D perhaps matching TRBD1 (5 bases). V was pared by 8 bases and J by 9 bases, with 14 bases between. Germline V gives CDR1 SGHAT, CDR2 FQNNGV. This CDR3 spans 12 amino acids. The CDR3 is CASQRGFGPQHF. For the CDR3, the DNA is TGTGCCAGCCAACGGGGGTTCGGGCCCCAGCATTTT.

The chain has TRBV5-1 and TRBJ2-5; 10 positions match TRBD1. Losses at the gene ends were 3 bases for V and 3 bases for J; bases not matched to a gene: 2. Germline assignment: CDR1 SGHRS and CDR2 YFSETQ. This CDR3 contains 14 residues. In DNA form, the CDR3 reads TGCGCCAGCAGCTCGACAGGGGGCGAAGAGACCCAGTACTTC. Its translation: CASSSTGGEETQYF.

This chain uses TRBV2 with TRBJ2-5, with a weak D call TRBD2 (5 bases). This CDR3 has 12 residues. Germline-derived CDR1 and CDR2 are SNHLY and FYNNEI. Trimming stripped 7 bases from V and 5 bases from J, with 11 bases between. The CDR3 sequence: CASKFGMETQYF. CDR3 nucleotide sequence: TGTGCCAGCAAATTCGGGATGGAGACCCAGTACTTC.

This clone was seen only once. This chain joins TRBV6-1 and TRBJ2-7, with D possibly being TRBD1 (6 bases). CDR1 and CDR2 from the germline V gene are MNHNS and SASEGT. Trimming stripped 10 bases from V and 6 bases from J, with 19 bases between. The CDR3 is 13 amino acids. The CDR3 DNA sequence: TGTGCCACCCAATATGGTAAAGGGGGCGAGCAGTACTTC. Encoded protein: CATQYGKGGEQYF.

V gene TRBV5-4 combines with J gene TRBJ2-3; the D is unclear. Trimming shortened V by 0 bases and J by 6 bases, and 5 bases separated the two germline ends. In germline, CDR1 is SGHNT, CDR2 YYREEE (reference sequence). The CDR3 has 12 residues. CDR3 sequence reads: CASSLVSDTQYF. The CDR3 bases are TGTGCCAGCAGCTTGGTATCGGATACGCAGTATTTT.

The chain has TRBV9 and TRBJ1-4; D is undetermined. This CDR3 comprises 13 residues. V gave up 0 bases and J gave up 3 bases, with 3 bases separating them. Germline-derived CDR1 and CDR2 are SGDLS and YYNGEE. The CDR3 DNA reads TGTGCCAGCAGCGTAGCTCCTAATGAAAAACTGTTTTTT. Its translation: CASSVAPNEKLFF.

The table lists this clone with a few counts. The CDR3 bases are TGTGCCAGCAGTAGCACTGATTACTATGGCTACACCTTC. Translated: CASSSTDYYGYTF. V and J are TRBV6-6 and TRBJ1-2; no clear D gene. Germline V gene data show CDR1 as MNHNY and CDR2 as SVGAGI (reference sequence). Between the trimmed V and J ends, which lost 5 bases and 3 bases, there was a span of 10 bases. This CDR3 is 13 amino acids long.